These T cell receptor beta chains were read from a single sample in a study of blood T cell repertoires in COVID-19. Sequencing was performed with immunoSEQ multiplex PCR; in TCRdb, only in-frame clones are kept and a portion is missing. The sample includes 50,000 to 60,000 clones, 85% to 95% seen only once; the top ten take more than 7.5%. Material for sequencing was peripheral blood. These receptors were collected from a woman aged 80 or over with acute or convalescent COVID-19. CDR3s include the opening cysteine and the closing phenylalanine or tryptophan. D genes are given only for firm matches. Clone size is not always given. Where it is, it says once, few, many or a class for expanded clones.

j_gene: TRBJ1-3; d_gene: TRBD1; v_gene: TRBV6-2/TRBV6-3; abundance: -; CDR3aa: CASSYSTGQGFGNTIYF; CDR3nt: TGTGCCAGCAGTTACTCGACGGGACAGGGATTTGGAAACACCATATATTTT
j_gene: TRBJ2-7; d_gene: TRBD2; v_gene: TRBV6-1; abundance: once; CDR3aa: CASSELLLAGTASYEQYF; CDR3nt: TGTGCCAGCAGTGAACTCCTGCTAGCGGGGACTGCCTCCTACGAGCAGTACTTC
j_gene: TRBJ2-3; d_gene: -; v_gene: TRBV12-3/TRBV12-4; abundance: -; CDR3aa: CASRFSPSEAYF; CDR3nt: TGTGCCAGCAGATTTAGTCCTAGCGAGGCGTATTTT
j_gene: TRBJ1-1; d_gene: TRBD1; v_gene: TRBV4-1; abundance: -; CDR3aa: CASSQDPGDRRMNTEAFF; CDR3nt: TGCGCCAGCAGCCAAGACCCAGGGGACAGAAGAATGAACACTGAAGCTTTCTTT
j_gene: TRBJ1-1; d_gene: -; v_gene: TRBV7-8; abundance: -; CDR3aa: CASSFTRQNTEAFF; CDR3nt: TGTGCCAGCAGCTTTACGAGACAGAACACTGAAGCTTTCTTT
j_gene: TRBJ1-4; d_gene: TRBD1; v_gene: TRBV6-2/TRBV6-3; abundance: -; CDR3aa: CASSYSGTDHEKLFF; CDR3nt: TGTGCCAGCAGTTACTCCGGGACAGATCATGAAAAACTGTTTTTT
j_gene: TRBJ2-5; d_gene: -; v_gene: TRBV3-1/TRBV3-2; abundance: -; CDR3aa: CASSPRGETQYF; CDR3nt: TGTGCCAGCAGCCCCCGCGGGGAGACCCAGTACTTC
j_gene: TRBJ1-2; d_gene: TRBD1; v_gene: TRBV2; abundance: -; CDR3aa: CASSQQGDYGYTF; CDR3nt: TGTGCCAGCAGTCAACAGGGGGACTATGGCTACACCTTC
j_gene: TRBJ2-7; d_gene: TRBD2; v_gene: TRBV3-1/TRBV3-2; abundance: -; CDR3aa: CASSHSPLRGAYEQYF; CDR3nt: TGTGCCAGCAGCCACTCCCCGCTGCGGGGGGCCTACGAGCAGTACTTC
j_gene: TRBJ2-5; d_gene: -; v_gene: TRBV12-3/TRBV12-4; abundance: -; CDR3aa: CASSLTGETQYF; CDR3nt: TGTGCCAGCAGTTTGACGGGGGAGACCCAGTACTTC
j_gene: TRBJ2-3; d_gene: TRBD2; v_gene: TRBV30; abundance: -; CDR3aa: CAWSTSGRARGDTQYF; CDR3nt: TGTGCCTGGAGTACCTCCGGGAGGGCCCGGGGAGATACGCAGTATTTT
j_gene: TRBJ1-4; d_gene: TRBD1; v_gene: TRBV7-2; abundance: -; CDR3aa: CASSPSGTGGEKLFF; CDR3nt: TGTGCCAGCAGCCCTAGCGGGACAGGGGGTGAAAAACTGTTTTTT
j_gene: TRBJ2-1; d_gene: -; v_gene: TRBV2; abundance: -; CDR3aa: CASTEYNEQFF; CDR3nt: TGTGCCAGCACCGAGTACAATGAGCAGTTCTTC
j_gene: TRBJ2-5; d_gene: -; v_gene: TRBV7-9; abundance: -; CDR3aa: CASSSWTVQETQYF; CDR3nt: TGTGCCAGCAGCTCCTGGACAGTGCAAGAGACCCAGTACTTC
j_gene: TRBJ1-5; d_gene: -; v_gene: TRBV30; abundance: few; CDR3aa: CAWSEQENQPQHF; CDR3nt: TGTGCCTGGAGCGAACAGGAGAATCAGCCCCAGCATTTT
j_gene: TRBJ2-1; d_gene: -; v_gene: TRBV5-1; abundance: -; CDR3aa: CASSQDRRVYSYNEQFF; CDR3nt: TGCGCCAGCAGCCAGGATCGGCGGGTGTACTCCTACAATGAGCAGTTCTTC
j_gene: TRBJ1-1; d_gene: -; v_gene: TRBV19; abundance: -; CDR3aa: CASSITRNAEAFF; CDR3nt: TGTGCCAGTAGTATTACCAGGAACGCTGAAGCTTTCTTT
j_gene: TRBJ2-7; d_gene: -; v_gene: TRBV4-1; abundance: -; CDR3aa: CASSQDDRFDEQYF; CDR3nt: TGCGCCAGCAGCCAAGACGACAGGTTCGACGAGCAGTACTTC
j_gene: TRBJ1-4; d_gene: -; v_gene: TRBV2; abundance: -; CDR3aa: CASAIRGEKLFF; CDR3nt: TGTGCCAGCGCCATTAGGGGCGAAAAACTGTTTTTT
j_gene: TRBJ2-7; d_gene: -; v_gene: TRBV6-5; abundance: -; CDR3aa: CASTLTGGSYEQYF; CDR3nt: TGTGCCAGCACCCTTACTGGCGGTTCCTACGAGCAGTACTTC
j_gene: TRBJ2-2; d_gene: -; v_gene: TRBV7-2; abundance: -; CDR3aa: CASSSRGPGELFF; CDR3nt: TGTGCCAGCAGCTCCCGGGGTCCCGGGGAGCTGTTTTTT
j_gene: TRBJ1-4; d_gene: TRBD1; v_gene: TRBV7-8; abundance: -; CDR3aa: CASSPPGQLNEKLFF; CDR3nt: TGTGCCAGCAGCCCCCCGGGACAGCTTAATGAAAAACTGTTTTTT
j_gene: TRBJ2-1; d_gene: TRBD2; v_gene: TRBV6-2/TRBV6-3; abundance: -; CDR3aa: CASSYMTSGRPYNEQFF; CDR3nt: TGTGCCAGCAGTTACATGACTAGCGGGCGTCCCTACAATGAGCAGTTCTTC
j_gene: TRBJ2-4; d_gene: -; v_gene: TRBV11-2; abundance: -; CDR3aa: CASSLDRFQYF; CDR3nt: TGTGCCAGCAGCTTAGATCGTTTTCAGTACTTC
j_gene: TRBJ1-2; d_gene: -; v_gene: TRBV5-4; abundance: -; CDR3aa: CASSLGGLAGDYGYTF; CDR3nt: TGTGCCAGCAGCTTGGGGGGGCTGGCAGGGGATTATGGCTACACCTTC
j_gene: TRBJ2-1; d_gene: TRBD2; v_gene: TRBV24-1; abundance: -; CDR3aa: CATSASLAGVNEQFF; CDR3nt: TGTGCCACCAGTGCTAGTCTAGCGGGAGTAAATGAGCAGTTCTTC
j_gene: TRBJ2-2; d_gene: TRBD2; v_gene: TRBV9; abundance: -; CDR3aa: CASSAQAGTSGRGPGELFF; CDR3nt: TGTGCCAGCAGCGCCCAGGCTGGGACTAGCGGGAGGGGACCCGGGGAGCTGTTTTTT
j_gene: TRBJ1-1; d_gene: -; v_gene: TRBV30; abundance: -; CDR3aa: CAWRVQGALEAFF; CDR3nt: TGTGCCTGGAGAGTACAAGGAGCCCTTGAAGCTTTCTTT
j_gene: TRBJ1-5; d_gene: TRBD1; v_gene: TRBV7-9; abundance: -; CDR3aa: CASSPGTALYSNQPQHF; CDR3nt: TGTGCCAGCAGCCCCGGGACAGCTTTGTATAGCAATCAGCCCCAGCATTTT
j_gene: TRBJ1-3; d_gene: -; v_gene: TRBV5-4; abundance: -; CDR3aa: CASSLTGGNTIYF; CDR3nt: TGTGCCAGCAGCTTGACAGGCGGAAACACCATATATTTT
j_gene: TRBJ2-3; d_gene: -; v_gene: TRBV5-6; abundance: -; CDR3aa: CASRLQREDTQYF; CDR3nt: TGTGCCAGCAGGCTTCAGAGGGAAGATACGCAGTATTTT
j_gene: TRBJ2-5; d_gene: TRBD1; v_gene: TRBV10-3; abundance: -; CDR3aa: CAISRDRGLRETQYF; CDR3nt: TGTGCCATCAGTCGGGACAGGGGGCTGCGGGAGACCCAGTACTTC
j_gene: TRBJ1-5; d_gene: -; v_gene: TRBV7-9; abundance: -; CDR3aa: CASSLREQPQHF; CDR3nt: TGTGCCAGCAGCTTACGAGAGCAGCCCCAGCATTTT
j_gene: TRBJ2-7; d_gene: TRBD1; v_gene: TRBV30; abundance: -; CDR3aa: CACTRTGGSYEQYF; CDR3nt: TGTGCCTGTACCCGGACAGGGGGCTCCTACGAGCAGTACTTC
j_gene: TRBJ2-2; d_gene: -; v_gene: TRBV7-3; abundance: -; CDR3aa: CASSADYTGELFF; CDR3nt: TGTGCCAGCAGTGCAGACTACACCGGGGAGCTGTTTTTT
j_gene: TRBJ2-1; d_gene: -; v_gene: TRBV25-1; abundance: -; CDR3aa: CASSKRFYNEQFF; CDR3nt: TGTGCCAGCAGTAAGCGATTTTACAATGAGCAGTTCTTC
j_gene: TRBJ1-2; d_gene: -; v_gene: TRBV19; abundance: -; CDR3aa: CASSGQINYGYTF; CDR3nt: TGTGCCAGTAGCGGACAGATAAACTATGGCTACACCTTC
j_gene: TRBJ2-7; d_gene: -; v_gene: TRBV2; abundance: -; CDR3aa: CASSESLARAYEQYF; CDR3nt: TGTGCCAGCAGTGAATCGCTAGCGCGGGCCTACGAGCAGTACTTC
j_gene: TRBJ2-1; d_gene: TRBD2; v_gene: TRBV7-2; abundance: -; CDR3aa: CASSPWIGLAGDNEQFF; CDR3nt: TGTGCCAGCAGCCCGTGGATCGGACTAGCGGGAGACAATGAGCAGTTCTTC
j_gene: TRBJ2-7; d_gene: TRBD2; v_gene: TRBV30; abundance: few; CDR3aa: CAWSSGRSYEQYF; CDR3nt: TGTGCCTGGAGTAGCGGGAGAAGTTACGAGCAGTACTTC
j_gene: TRBJ2-2; d_gene: TRBD2; v_gene: TRBV3-1/TRBV3-2; abundance: -; CDR3aa: CASSQGGRAITGELFF; CDR3nt: TGTGCCAGCAGCCAGGGCGGGAGGGCCATCACCGGGGAGCTGTTTTTT
j_gene: TRBJ2-7; d_gene: -; v_gene: TRBV6-1; abundance: -; CDR3aa: CASSGTQYYEQYF; CDR3nt: TGTGCCAGCAGCGGGACTCAATACTACGAGCAGTACTTC
j_gene: TRBJ2-3; d_gene: TRBD2; v_gene: TRBV24-1; abundance: -; CDR3aa: CATSDPGRGDTQYF; CDR3nt: TGTGCCACCAGTGATCCGGGGAGGGGAGATACGCAGTATTTT
j_gene: TRBJ2-7; d_gene: TRBD2; v_gene: TRBV11-3; abundance: -; CDR3aa: CASSFTSGGMTVEQYF; CDR3nt: TGTGCCAGCAGCTTTACTAGCGGGGGCATGACGGTCGAGCAGTACTTC
j_gene: TRBJ2-2; d_gene: -; v_gene: TRBV27; abundance: -; CDR3aa: CASSTYSNTGELFF; CDR3nt: TGTGCCAGCAGTACCTACTCGAACACCGGGGAGCTGTTTTTT
j_gene: TRBJ2-3; d_gene: TRBD2; v_gene: TRBV18; abundance: -; CDR3aa: CASSPVDLAGSTDTQYF; CDR3nt: TGTGCCAGCTCACCAGTTGATCTAGCGGGTAGCACAGATACGCAGTATTTT
j_gene: TRBJ1-2; d_gene: -; v_gene: TRBV19; abundance: few; CDR3aa: CASSPGGNYGYTF; CDR3nt: TGTGCCAGTAGTCCCGGGGGGAACTATGGCTACACCTTC
j_gene: TRBJ2-6; d_gene: TRBD1; v_gene: TRBV5-1; abundance: -; CDR3aa: CASSLLTGQASGANVLTF; CDR3nt: TGCGCCAGCAGCTTGCTGACAGGGCAGGCCTCTGGGGCCAACGTCCTGACTTTC
j_gene: TRBJ2-3; d_gene: TRBD1; v_gene: TRBV2; abundance: -; CDR3aa: CASSGGQGEADTQYF; CDR3nt: TGTGCCAGCAGCGGTGGACAGGGGGAAGCAGATACGCAGTATTTT
j_gene: TRBJ2-7; d_gene: -; v_gene: TRBV27; abundance: once; CDR3aa: CASSPAGLLGYEQYF; CDR3nt: TGTGCCAGCAGTCCGGCGGGACTGCTGGGATACGAGCAGTACTTC
j_gene: TRBJ2-1; d_gene: -; v_gene: TRBV24-1; abundance: once; CDR3aa: CATSHRQDDEQFF; CDR3nt: TGTGCCACCAGTCACCGTCAGGATGATGAGCAGTTCTTC
j_gene: TRBJ2-3; d_gene: TRBD2; v_gene: TRBV30; abundance: -; CDR3aa: CACEPWGRGAYSDTQYF; CDR3nt: TGTGCCTGCGAACCCTGGGGGAGGGGCGCGTACTCCGATACGCAGTATTTT
j_gene: TRBJ2-3; d_gene: -; v_gene: TRBV9; abundance: -; CDR3aa: CASSSGGTDTQYF; CDR3nt: TGTGCCAGCAGCTCCGGAGGTACAGATACGCAGTATTTT